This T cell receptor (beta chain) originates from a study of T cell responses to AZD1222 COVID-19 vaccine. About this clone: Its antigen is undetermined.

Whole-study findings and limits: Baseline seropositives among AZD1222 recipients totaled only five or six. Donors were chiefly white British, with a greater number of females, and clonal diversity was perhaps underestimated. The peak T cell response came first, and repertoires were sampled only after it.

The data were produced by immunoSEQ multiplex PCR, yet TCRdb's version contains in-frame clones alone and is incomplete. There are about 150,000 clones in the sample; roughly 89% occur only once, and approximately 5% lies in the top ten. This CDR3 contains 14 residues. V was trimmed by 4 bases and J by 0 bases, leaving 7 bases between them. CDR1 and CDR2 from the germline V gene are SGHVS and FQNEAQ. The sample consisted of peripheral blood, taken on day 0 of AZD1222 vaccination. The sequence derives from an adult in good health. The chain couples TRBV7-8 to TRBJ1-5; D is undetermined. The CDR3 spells CASSSVNSNQPQHF. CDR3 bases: TGTGCCAGCAGCTCCGTCAATAGCAATCAGCCCCAGCATTTT.